This is a list of T cell receptor beta chains from one sample in a study of T cell repertoires in cytomegalovirus infection. TCRdb passed the reads through MiXCR, listing each CDR3 protein once. Of approximately 100,000 distinct CDR3 sequences listed, roughly a quarter are singletons. The sequenced sample was CD8+ T cells from PBMCs. All receptors come from a human donor in good health (CMV status not recorded). Some clones in this sample may be carry-over from other donors' samples. CDR3s include the opening cysteine and the closing phenylalanine or tryptophan. D genes are given only for firm matches. Clone size is not always given. Where it is, it says once, few, many or a class for expanded clones.

j_call d_call clone_size v_call cdr3_nt cdr3_aa
TRBJ2-3 - - TRBV7-1 TGTGCCAGCAGACGGACAGAAGATACGCAGTATTTT CASRRTEDTQYF
TRBJ2-7 - few TRBV11-2 TGTGCCAGCAGCGGAGCGGGCAAGAGCAGCTACGAGCAGTACTTC CASSGAGKSSYEQYF
TRBJ2-7 TRBD1 - TRBV28 TGTGCCAGCAACTTGGGTGACAGGGGGTACGAGCAGTACTTC CASNLGDRGYEQYF
TRBJ2-1 TRBD2 once TRBV29-1 TGCAGCATCGCGGGGGCCTACAATGAGCAGTTCTTC CSIAGAYNEQFF
TRBJ2-2 TRBD2 few TRBV9 TGTGCCAGCACCCCGGGCGGGAGGGGTACCGGGGAGCTGTTTTTT CASTPGGRGTGELFF
TRBJ2-1 TRBD2 many TRBV28 TGTGCCAGCAGTCCCGTAGCGGGATGGTATGAGCAGTTCTTC CASSPVAGWYEQFF
TRBJ2-3 - few TRBV12-3/TRBV12-4 TGTGCCAGCAGTCCCCTCATCGGGGGTACGCAGTATTTT CASSPLIGGTQYF
TRBJ2-7 - few TRBV10-2 TGCGCCAGCGGGGCGGGGAACTACGAGCAGTACTTC CASGAGNYEQYF
TRBJ2-3 TRBD1 many TRBV7-6 TGTGCCAGCAGCCAGGGACAGGCTGGGTTTACAGATACGCAGTATTTT CASSQGQAGFTDTQYF
TRBJ1-1 - - TRBV30 TGTGCCTGGAGTCCCGGGCAGAACACTGAAGCTTTCTTT CAWSPGQNTEAFF
TRBJ1-6 - many TRBV2 TGTGCCAGCAGTGTTACAGTCAATTCACCCCTCCACTTT CASSVTVNSPLHF